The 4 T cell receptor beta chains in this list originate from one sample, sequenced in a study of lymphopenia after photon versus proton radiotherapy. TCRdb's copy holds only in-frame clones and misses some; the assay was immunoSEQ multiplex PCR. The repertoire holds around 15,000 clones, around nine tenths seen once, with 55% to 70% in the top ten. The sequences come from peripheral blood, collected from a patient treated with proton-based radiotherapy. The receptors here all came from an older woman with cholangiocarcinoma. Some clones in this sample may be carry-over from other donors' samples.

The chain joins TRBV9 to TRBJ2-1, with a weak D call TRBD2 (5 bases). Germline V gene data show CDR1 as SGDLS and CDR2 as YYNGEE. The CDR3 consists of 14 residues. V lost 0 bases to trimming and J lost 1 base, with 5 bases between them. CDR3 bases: TGTGCCAGCAGCGTAGCGGGGTCCTACAATGAGCAGTTCTTC. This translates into CASSVAGSYNEQFF.

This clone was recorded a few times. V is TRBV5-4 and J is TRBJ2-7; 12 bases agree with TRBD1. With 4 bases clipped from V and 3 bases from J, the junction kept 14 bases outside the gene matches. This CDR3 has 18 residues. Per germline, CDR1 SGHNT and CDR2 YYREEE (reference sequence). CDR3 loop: CASSPSGTGGAGIYEQYF. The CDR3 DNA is TGTGCCAGCAGCCCCTCCGGGACAGGGGGCGCGGGCATCTACGAGCAGTACTTC.

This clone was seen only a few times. The CDR3 sequence: CASSPGGPWPLHF. CDR3 in DNA: TGCGCCAGCAGTCCGGGGGGGCCGTGGCCCCTCCACTTT. The rearrangement uses TRBV10-2 and TRBJ1-6; possible D gene TRBD1, 6 bases. The V end was cut by 5 bases, the J end by 13 bases, with 15 bases between. Germline-derived CDR1 and CDR2 are WSHSY and SAAADI. This CDR3 has 13 residues.

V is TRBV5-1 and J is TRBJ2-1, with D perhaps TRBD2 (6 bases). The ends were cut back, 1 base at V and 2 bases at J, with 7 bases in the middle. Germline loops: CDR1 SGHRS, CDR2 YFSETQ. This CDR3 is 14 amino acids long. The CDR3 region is CASSLTGAYNEQFF. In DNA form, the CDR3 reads TGCGCCAGCAGCTTGACGGGGGCCTACAATGAGCAGTTCTTC.